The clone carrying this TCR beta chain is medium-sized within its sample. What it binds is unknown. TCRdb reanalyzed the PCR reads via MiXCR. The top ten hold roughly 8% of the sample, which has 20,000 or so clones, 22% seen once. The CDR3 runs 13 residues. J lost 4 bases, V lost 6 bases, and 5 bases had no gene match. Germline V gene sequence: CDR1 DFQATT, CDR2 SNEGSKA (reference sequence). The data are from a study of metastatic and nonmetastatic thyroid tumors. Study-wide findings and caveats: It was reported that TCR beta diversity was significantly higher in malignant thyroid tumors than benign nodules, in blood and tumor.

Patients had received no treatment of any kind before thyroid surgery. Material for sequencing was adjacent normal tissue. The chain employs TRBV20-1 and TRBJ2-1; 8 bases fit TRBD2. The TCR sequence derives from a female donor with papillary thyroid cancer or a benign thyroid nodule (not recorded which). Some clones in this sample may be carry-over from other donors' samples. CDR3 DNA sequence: TGCAGTGCACGGCGGGAGGTATACAATGAGCAGTTCTTC. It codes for CSARREVYNEQFF.